The next 7 T cell receptor beta chains were all read from a single sample in a study of shared clonotypes between healthy human individuals. The protocol was immunoSEQ multiplex PCR, while the TCRdb copy is restricted to in-frame clones and leaves out a portion. The table shows 530,000 or so clones, with roughly 79% occurring only once. Sequenced input: PBMCs. These receptors all come from a woman between 35 and 50 years old in good health. Some clones in this sample may be carry-over from other donors' samples.

The chain carries TRBV18 and TRBJ1-2; D perhaps matches TRBD1 (6 bases). CDR3 length equals 17 residues. The V end was cut by 4 bases, the J end by 8 bases, with 26 bases between. The germline V gene has CDR1 KGHSH and CDR2 LQKENI. This CDR3 reads CASSRAPIGQREGGYTF. In DNA form, the CDR3 reads TGTGCCAGCTCACGGGCTCCCATAGGACAGCGAGAGGGGGGCTACACCTTC.

This chain links TRBV19 with TRBJ2-5; D gene unclear. The CDR3 has 13 amino acids. Germline V gene data show CDR1 as LNHDA and CDR2 as SQIVND (reference sequence). V was shortened by 3 bases and J by 5 bases, with 10 bases between the two germline ends. Here the CDR3 reads CASSIGRLETQYF. The CDR3 nucleotides read TGTGCCAGTAGTATTGGGCGGCTGGAGACCCAGTACTTC.

This chain connects TRBV30 to TRBJ1-3, with D tentatively TRBD1 (5 bases). From germline, CDR1 is GTSNPN and CDR2 SVGIG (reference sequence). The ends were cut back, 2 bases at V and 3 bases at J, with 8 bases in the middle. The CDR3 length is 13 residues. In nucleotides, the CDR3 is TGTGCCTGGAGTCCAGGGAATGGAAACACCATATATTTT. Protein sequence: CAWSPGNGNTIYF.

The gene calls are TRBV15 and TRBJ2-5, with D tentatively TRBD1 or TRBD2 (6 bases each). Trimming took off 0 bases at V and 5 bases at J, with 13 bases between the two ends. The CDR3 length is 15 residues. Germline V gene lookup returns CDR1 LNHNV and CDR2 YYDKDF (reference sequence). The CDR3 sequence is CATSRDQGTRETQYF. The CDR3 DNA follows: TGTGCCACCAGCAGAGATCAGGGGACTCGGGAGACCCAGTACTTC.

V is TRBV28 and J is TRBJ2-1, with unresolved D. This CDR3 comprises 14 residues. Germline V gene data show CDR1 as MDHEN and CDR2 as SYDVKM. The V and J ends lost 5 bases and 6 bases respectively, with 14 bases between them. CDR3 coding DNA: TGTGCCAGCAGTCCCCCAAGGAAAGGCAATGAGCAGTTCTTC. Translating gives CASSPPRKGNEQFF.

The gene calls are TRBV7-9 and TRBJ2-5; no clear D gene. This CDR3 contains 14 residues. Germline CDR1 SEHNR, CDR2 FQNEAQ (reference sequence). V lost 6 bases to trimming and J lost 2 bases, with 13 bases between them. CDR3 in DNA: TGTGCCAGCAGTCATAGGGTGGCGCAAGAGACCCAGTACTTC. Translating it yields CASSHRVAQETQYF.

The table lists this clone with a few counts. This may arise from a read error, as a much more abundant clone is one base away. This sequence joins TRBV9 and TRBJ2-5, with D perhaps assigned TRBD1 or TRBD2 (5 bases each). This CDR3 region has 13 residues. CDR1 is SGDLS and CDR2 is YYNGEE in the germline V gene. The V end lost 0 bases, the J end lost 3 bases, and 6 bases lay between the germline ends. CDR3: CASSVGGKETQYF. CDR3 nucleotide sequence: TGTGCCAGCAGCGTAGGGGGGAAAGAGACCCAGTACTTC.